The 25 T cell receptor beta chains below come from one sample, sequenced in a study of blood T cells in healthy people across ages. Sample-barcoded 5' priming and a J-beta primer mix drove a second PCR of 7 to 11 cycles. TCRdb processed the 5' RACE reads anew with MiXCR; each CDR3 protein has one entry. The table has about a million distinct CDR3 sequences, roughly 51% seen once; the top ten hold over 20%. The material sequenced was blood. These receptors came from an older woman in good health.

This chain uses TRBV10-3 with TRBJ1-1, with a weak D call TRBD1 (5 bases). Trimming removed 4 bases at V and 0 bases at J, with 9 bases between. This CDR3 region has 14 residues. Germline values: CDR1 ENHRY, CDR2 SYGVKD. The DNA for the CDR3 is TGTGCCATCAGTGCGGGACGGATGAACACTGAAGCTTTCTTT. Its protein is CAISAGRMNTEAFF.

The sample holds a few counts of this clonotype. This sequence joins TRBV5-1 and TRBJ2-4, with D possibly TRBD2 on 6 matching bases. The length of the CDR3 is 13 residues. Per germline, CDR1 SGHRS and CDR2 YFSETQ. V lost 0 bases and J lost 10, with 11 bases in between. CDR3 bases: TGCGCCAGCAGCTTGGAGGAGGGCCGAATTCAGTACTTC. This codes for CASSLEEGRIQYF.

The V and J genes are TRBV6-1 and TRBJ1-5; 7 bases fit TRBD1. The CDR3 extends over 20 amino acids. Germline V gene lookup returns CDR1 MNHNS and CDR2 SASEGT. Unmatched junction bases numbered 19, after V lost 5 bases and J lost 0 bases. CDR3 bases: TGTGCCAGCAGTCCTAAGATGGGTACAGGGGAGGAGTATAGCAATCAGCCCCAGCATTTT. Translating gives CASSPKMGTGEEYSNQPQHF.

This clonotype was observed many times. V and J are TRBV5-5 and TRBJ2-1; perhaps TRBD2 as D (7 bases). This CDR3 has 17 amino acids. Germline CDR1 SGHKS, CDR2 YYEKEE (reference sequence). V was trimmed by 1 base and J by 0 bases, leaving 14 bases between them. CDR3 in DNA: TGTGCCAGCAGCTTGAGGGGGGGCCCGAGCTCCTACAATGAGCAGTTCTTC. Translating gives CASSLRGGPSSYNEQFF.

This clonotype was counted many times. The chain links TRBV29-1 to TRBJ2-1; D is undetermined. In germline, CDR1 is SQVTM, CDR2 ANQGSEA. The CDR3 runs 15 residues. Between the trimmed V and J ends, which lost 4 bases and 5 bases, there was a span of 18 bases. This CDR3 is CSVVYSFVGNNEQFF. The CDR3 nucleotides are TGCAGCGTTGTTTACTCCTTTGTAGGGAACAATGAGCAGTTCTTC.

This clonotype was counted between two and nine times. The chain couples TRBV5-1 to TRBJ2-7; D is undetermined. In germline, CDR1 is SGHRS, CDR2 YFSETQ. The CDR3 has 16 amino acids. V was trimmed by 0 bases and J by 2 bases, leaving 15 bases between them. CDR3 in DNA: TGCGCCAGCAGCTTGGCCGTTGTGGAATCCGCCTACGAGCAGTACTTC. Translation: CASSLAVVESAYEQYF.

This chain joins TRBV12-3 or TRBV12-4 and TRBJ2-5; 13 bases match TRBD2. The J call is doubtful: the DNA matches TRBJ2-7 better. The CDR3 spans 20 residues. CDR3 in amino acids: CASSLLRGTSGTIQHYEQYF. The CDR3 DNA sequence: TGTGCCAGCAGTTTATTACGCGGGACTAGCGGGACTATACAACACTACGAGCAGTACTTC.

The chain joins TRBV4-2 to TRBJ2-2; 7 bases agree with TRBD2. CDR3 length: 15 residues. V lost 10 bases to trimming and J lost 5 bases; unmatched junction nucleotides: 13. Germline V CDR1 and CDR2: LGHNA, YNFKEQ. CDR3 sequence: CATKLIAGGTGELFF. The CDR3 DNA reads as TGTGCCACCAAGCTGATAGCGGGTGGGACCGGGGAGCTGTTTTTT.

This clonotype was counted a few times. The chain employs TRBV12-3 or TRBV12-4 and TRBJ1-5; 7 bases align to TRBD1. Losses at the gene ends were 2 bases for V and 6 bases for J; bases not matched to a gene: 7. This CDR3 contains 15 residues. DNA for the CDR3: TGTGCCAGCAGTTTAATTCATGAGGGGGCTCAGCCCCAGCATTTT. It translates to CASSLIHEGAQPQHF.

This clonotype was counted many times. This chain joins TRBV7-2 and TRBJ2-3; no firm D call. The CDR3 covers 12 residues. The V and J ends lost 4 bases and 1 base respectively, with 3 bases between them. Germline V gives CDR1 SGHTA, CDR2 FQGNSA. The CDR3 bases are TGTGCCAGCAGCTCCCGCACAGATACGCAGTATTTT. Its protein is CASSSRTDTQYF.

Comment on this clonotype: The germline gene is not matched at one end of the junction; a read error may be the cause. The V and J genes are TRBV7-8 and TRBJ2-5; D might be TRBD1 or TRBD2, each matching 5 bases. Germline loops: CDR1 SGHVS, CDR2 FQNEAQ. The CDR3 is made up of 15 amino acids. This CDR3 is CASSLGPGPQETQYF. In nucleotides, the CDR3 is TGCGCCAGCAGCTTGGGACCTGGTCCTCAAGAGACCCAGTACTTC.

This clonotype was detected only a few times. The J gene is TRBJ1-4, the V gene TRBV18; D ambiguous. Per germline, CDR1 KGHSH and CDR2 LQKENI. The CDR3 has 15 residues. Trimming took 3 bases from V and 5 from J, leaving 13 bases between them. DNA for the CDR3: TGTGCCAGCTCACCCGTGGACCGACGAAATGAAAAACTGTTTTTT. Residues: CASSPVDRRNEKLFF.

This rearrangement joins TRBV28 to TRBJ1-6; D is perhaps TRBD1 (5 bases). The V end lost 7 bases, the J end lost 7 bases, and 17 bases lay between the germline ends. Germline CDR1 and CDR2: MDHEN and SYDVKM. The CDR3 is 15 residues long. The CDR3 nucleotides are TGTGCCAGCAAAGGAGCGGGACGAGGAAATTCACCCCTCCACTTT. It translates to CASKGAGRGNSPLHF.

This clonotype has a handful of counts. The chain uses TRBV4-1 and TRBJ1-1; no definite D call. Trimming left V 3 bases short and J 0 bases short, with 5 bases between. In germline, CDR1 is MGHRA, CDR2 YSYEKL. The CDR3 length is 13 residues. The CDR3 region has the DNA TGCGCCAGCAGCCATGGCGTGAACACTGAAGCTTTCTTT. Amino acids: CASSHGVNTEAFF.

The chain uses TRBV20-1 and TRBJ2-4; TRBD2 aligns across 7 bases. The J call could be wrong; TRBJ2-7 is a better fit for the DNA end. This CDR3 region has 13 residues. The germline V gene encodes CDR1 DFQATT and CDR2 SNEGSKA (reference sequence). The CDR3 reads CSAFPGLTHEQYF. CDR3 nucleotide sequence: TGCAGTGCTTTTCCGGGACTAACCCACGAGCAGTACTTC.

A few counts support this clonotype. The chain recombines TRBV28 with TRBJ2-6, with D possibly TRBD1 on 5 matching bases. Between the trimmed V and J ends, which lost 4 bases and 0 bases, there was a span of 7 bases. CDR1 is MDHEN, CDR2 SYDVKM, per germline. CDR3 length equals 15 residues. Here the CDR3 reads CASSWTFSGANVLTF. CDR3 bases: TGTGCCAGCAGTTGGACATTCTCTGGGGCCAACGTCCTGACTTTC.

This clonotype was counted between two and nine times. The V call is TRBV7-2, the J call TRBJ2-7; 13 nucleotides match TRBD2. The CDR3 runs to 15 residues. Trimming at V came to 1 base and at J to 4 bases, leaving 1 base not matched to a gene. Germline CDR1 SGHTA, CDR2 FQGNSA. The CDR3 nucleotides read TGTGCCAGCAGCTTAGGGACTAGCGGGGGATACGAGCAGTACTTC. This codes for CASSLGTSGGYEQYF.

The chain couples TRBV27 to TRBJ1-4, with 9 positions matching TRBD1. V gave up 6 bases and J gave up 11 bases; unmatched junction bases: 7. There are 13 residues in the CDR3. Germline loops: CDR1 MNHEY, CDR2 SMNVEV (reference sequence). The CDR3 nucleotides read TGTGCCAGCAGGCGGGACAGGGAGTGGAAACTGTTTTTT. This sequence encodes CASRRDREWKLFF. The full variable domain, with the rest looked up from reference TRBV27 and TRBJ1-4, is EAQVTQNPRYLITVTGKKLTVTCSQNMNHEYMSWYRQDPGLGLRQIYYSMNVEVTDKGDVPEGYKVSRKEKRNFPLILESPSPNQTSLYFCASRRDREWKLFFGSGTQLSVL.

This clonotype has just a few counts. The rearrangement uses TRBV7-9 and TRBJ2-7, with TRBD2 as a possible D gene (5 bases). CDR1 SEHNR and CDR2 FQNEAQ come from the germline V gene (reference sequence). The V end lost 5 bases, the J end lost 2 bases, and 19 bases lay between the germline ends. This CDR3 comprises 16 residues. The CDR3 sequence: CASSALPSEGPYEQYF. The CDR3 coding sequence is TGTGCCAGCAGCGCCCTCCCTTCAGAGGGTCCCTACGAGCAGTACTTC.

This chain links TRBV6-5 with TRBJ2-1, with D possibly matching TRBD2 (7 bases). Trimming pared 5 bases from V and 4 bases from J, leaving 9 bases between. The CDR3 is 13 residues long. The V gene's germline CDR1 is MNHEY and CDR2 SVGAGI. CDR3 DNA: TGTGCCAGCAGTAGGGGGGGATACAATGAGCAGTTCTTC. Its translation is CASSRGGYNEQFF.

This clonotype showed up just a few times. This rearrangement joins TRBV7-2 to TRBJ1-2, with a weak D call TRBD1 (5 bases). This CDR3 is built from 13 residues. The V gene's germline CDR1 is SGHTA and CDR2 FQGNSA. V shed 4 bases and J shed 4 bases, with 10 bases lying between them. The CDR3 loop is CASSSRGFYGYTF. CDR3 nucleotides: TGTGCCAGCAGCTCACGGGGGTTCTATGGCTACACCTTC.

This clonotype was counted many times. With a much larger clone just one base away, this may be a read error. The gene calls are TRBV12-3 or TRBV12-4 and TRBJ2-3; D is perhaps TRBD2 (7 bases). The CDR3 is made up of 14 amino acids. V shed 5 bases and J shed 5 bases, with 14 bases lying between them. CDR3 loop: CASSVGGAGDTQYF. The CDR3 DNA follows: TGTGCCAGCAGTGTTGGGGGGGCCGGAGATACGCAGTATTTT.

The chain couples TRBV29-1 to TRBJ2-1, with D possibly matching TRBD1 (5 bases). CDR1 is SQVTM and CDR2 is ANQGSEA in the germline V gene. The CDR3 is 14 residues long. V lost 7 bases and J lost 7, with 20 bases in between. The CDR3 bases are TGCAGCGCAGAACAGGTGGTCTTTCGGAATGAGCAGTTCTTC. It is translated as CSAEQVVFRNEQFF.

The chain combines TRBV28 with TRBJ2-7, with 7 bases aligning to TRBD2. Germline V lookup: CDR1 MDHEN, CDR2 SYDVKM. V dropped 6 bases and J dropped 2; count of bases not matched to a gene: 13. The CDR3 has 16 residues. CDR3 sequence reads: CASRGRPGGAAYEQYF. DNA for the CDR3: TGTGCCAGCAGAGGAAGACCGGGGGGTGCGGCCTACGAGCAGTACTTC.

There are a few counts of this clonotype. V is TRBV6-5 and J is TRBJ2-7; tentative D call: TRBD1 (5 bases). Trimming removed 6 bases at V and 2 bases at J, with 8 bases between. Germline V gives CDR1 MNHEY, CDR2 SVGAGI. The CDR3 extends over 12 amino acids. CDR3 region: CASRTVTYEQYF. CDR3 in DNA: TGTGCCAGCAGGACAGTAACCTACGAGCAGTACTTC.